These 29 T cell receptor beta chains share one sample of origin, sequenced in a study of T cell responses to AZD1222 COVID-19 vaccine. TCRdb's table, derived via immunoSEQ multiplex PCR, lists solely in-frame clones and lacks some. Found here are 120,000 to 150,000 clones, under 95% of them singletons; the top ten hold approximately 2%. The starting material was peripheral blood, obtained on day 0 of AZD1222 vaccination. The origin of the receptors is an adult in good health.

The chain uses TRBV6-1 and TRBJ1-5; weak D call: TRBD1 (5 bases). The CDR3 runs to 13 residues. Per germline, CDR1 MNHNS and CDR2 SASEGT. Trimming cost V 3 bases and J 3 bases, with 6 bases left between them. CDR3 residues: CASSDRDNQPQHF. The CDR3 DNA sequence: TGTGCCAGCAGTGACAGGGACAATCAGCCCCAGCATTTT.

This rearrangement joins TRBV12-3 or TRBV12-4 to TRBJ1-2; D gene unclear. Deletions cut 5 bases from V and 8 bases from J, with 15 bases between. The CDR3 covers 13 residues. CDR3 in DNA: TGTGCCAGCAGTCGGTCCCTCCCGGAGGGCTACACCTTC. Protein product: CASSRSLPEGYTF.

The DNA for the CDR3 is TGTGCCAGCAGTGTAGGAGGTATCACAGATACGCAGTATTTT. Translation gives CASSVGGITDTQYF. The rearrangement joins TRBV2 to TRBJ2-3; maybe TRBD2 (5 bases). The CDR3 is 14 amino acids. Germline-derived CDR1 and CDR2 are SNHLY and FYNNEI. V dropped 4 bases and J dropped 2 bases, with 10 bases sitting between them.

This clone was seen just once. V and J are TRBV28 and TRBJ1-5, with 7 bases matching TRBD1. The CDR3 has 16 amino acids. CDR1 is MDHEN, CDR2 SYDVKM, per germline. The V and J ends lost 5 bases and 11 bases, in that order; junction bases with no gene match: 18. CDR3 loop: CASSRQGVRGTRAQHF. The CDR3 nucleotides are TGTGCCAGCAGTCGACAGGGCGTCCGGGGCACCCGGGCCCAGCATTTT. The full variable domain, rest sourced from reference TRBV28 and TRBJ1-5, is DVKVTQSSRYLVKRTGEKVFLECVQDMDHENMFWYRQDPGLGLRLIYFSYDVKMKEKGDIPEGYSVSREKKERFSLILESASTNQTSMYLCASSRQGVRGTRAQHFGDGTRLSIL.

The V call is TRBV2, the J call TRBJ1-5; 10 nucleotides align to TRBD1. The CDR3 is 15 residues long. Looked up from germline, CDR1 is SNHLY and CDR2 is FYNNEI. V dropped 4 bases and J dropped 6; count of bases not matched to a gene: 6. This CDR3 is CASSGRDRGGQPQHF. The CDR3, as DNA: TGTGCCAGCAGTGGCCGGGACAGGGGTGGTCAGCCCCAGCATTTT.

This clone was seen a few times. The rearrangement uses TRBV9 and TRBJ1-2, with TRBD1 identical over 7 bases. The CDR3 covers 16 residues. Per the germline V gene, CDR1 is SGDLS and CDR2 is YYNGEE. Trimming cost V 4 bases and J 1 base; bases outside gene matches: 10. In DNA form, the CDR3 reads TGTGCCAGCAGCCAGACGACAGGGAGGGATAACTATGGCTACACCTTC. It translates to CASSQTTGRDNYGYTF.

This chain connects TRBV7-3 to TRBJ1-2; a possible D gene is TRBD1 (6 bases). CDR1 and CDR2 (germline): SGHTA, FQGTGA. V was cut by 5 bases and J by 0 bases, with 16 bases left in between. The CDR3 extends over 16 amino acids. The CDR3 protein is CASSPNGDTANYGYTF. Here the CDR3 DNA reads TGTGCCAGCAGCCCAAATGGGGACACGGCTAACTATGGCTACACCTTC. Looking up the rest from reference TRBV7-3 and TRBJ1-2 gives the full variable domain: GAGVSQTPSNKVTEKGKYVELRCDPISGHTALYWYRQSLGQGPEFLIYFQGTGAADDSGLPNDRFFAVRPEGSVSTLKIQRTERGDSAVYLCASSPNGDTANYGYTFGSGTRLTVV.

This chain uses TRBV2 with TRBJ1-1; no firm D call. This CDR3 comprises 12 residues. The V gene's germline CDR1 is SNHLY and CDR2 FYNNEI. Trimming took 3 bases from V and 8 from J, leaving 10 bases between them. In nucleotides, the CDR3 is TGTGCCAGCAGTGATGATGCCAGCGAAGCTTTCTTT. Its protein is CASSDDASEAFF.

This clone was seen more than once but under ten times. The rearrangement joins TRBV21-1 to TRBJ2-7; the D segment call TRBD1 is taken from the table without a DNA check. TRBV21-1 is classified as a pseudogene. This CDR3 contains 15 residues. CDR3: CASSKAGQTAYEQYF. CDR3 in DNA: TGTGCCAGCAGCAAAGCGGGACAGACTGCCTACGAGCAGTACTTC.

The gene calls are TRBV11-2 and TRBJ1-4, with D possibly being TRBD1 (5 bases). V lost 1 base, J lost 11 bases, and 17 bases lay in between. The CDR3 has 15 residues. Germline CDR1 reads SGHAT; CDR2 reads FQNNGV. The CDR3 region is CASSLAPTAQEKLFF. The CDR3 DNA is TGTGCCAGCAGCTTAGCGCCGACAGCGCAGGAGAAACTGTTTTTT.

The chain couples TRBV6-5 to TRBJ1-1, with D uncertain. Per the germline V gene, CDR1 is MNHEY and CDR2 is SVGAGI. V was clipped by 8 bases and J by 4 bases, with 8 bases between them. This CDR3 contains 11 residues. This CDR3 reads CASGIGTEAFF. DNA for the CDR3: TGTGCCAGCGGGATCGGCACTGAAGCTTTCTTT.

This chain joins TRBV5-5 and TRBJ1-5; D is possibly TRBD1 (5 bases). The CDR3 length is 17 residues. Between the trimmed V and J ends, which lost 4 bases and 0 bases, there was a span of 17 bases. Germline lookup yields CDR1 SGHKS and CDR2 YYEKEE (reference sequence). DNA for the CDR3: TGTGCCAGCAGCCGCGGGACGGTGACAAATAGCAATCAGCCCCAGCATTTT. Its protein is CASSRGTVTNSNQPQHF.

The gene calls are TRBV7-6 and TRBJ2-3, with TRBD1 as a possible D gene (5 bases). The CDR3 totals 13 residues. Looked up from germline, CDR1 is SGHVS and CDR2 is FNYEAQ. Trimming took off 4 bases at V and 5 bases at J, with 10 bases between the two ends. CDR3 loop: CASSSPDIDTQYF. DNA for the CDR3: TGTGCCAGCAGCTCCCCGGACATAGATACGCAGTATTTT. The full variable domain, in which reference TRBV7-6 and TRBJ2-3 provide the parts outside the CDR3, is GAGVSQSPRYKVTKRGQDVALRCDPISGHVSLYWYRQALGQGPEFLTYFNYEAQQDKSGLPNDRFSAERPEGSISTLTIQRTEQRDSAMYRCASSSPDIDTQYFGPGTRLTVL.

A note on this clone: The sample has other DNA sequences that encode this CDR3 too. CDR3 residues: CASSPTGANTEAFF. For the CDR3, the DNA is TGTGCCAGCAGCCCGACAGGGGCGAACACTGAAGCTTTCTTT. The rearrangement uses TRBV9 and TRBJ1-1; TRBD1 matches at 8 bases. CDR3 size: 14 residues. From germline, CDR1 is SGDLS and CDR2 YYNGEE. The J segment lost 1 base and the V segment lost 4 bases, leaving 3 bases of the junction unmatched.

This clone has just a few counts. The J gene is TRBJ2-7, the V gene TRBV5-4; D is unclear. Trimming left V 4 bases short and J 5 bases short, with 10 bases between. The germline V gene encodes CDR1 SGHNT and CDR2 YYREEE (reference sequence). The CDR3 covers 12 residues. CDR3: CASSKGPNEQYF. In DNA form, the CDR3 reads TGTGCCAGCAGCAAGGGCCCGAACGAGCAGTACTTC.

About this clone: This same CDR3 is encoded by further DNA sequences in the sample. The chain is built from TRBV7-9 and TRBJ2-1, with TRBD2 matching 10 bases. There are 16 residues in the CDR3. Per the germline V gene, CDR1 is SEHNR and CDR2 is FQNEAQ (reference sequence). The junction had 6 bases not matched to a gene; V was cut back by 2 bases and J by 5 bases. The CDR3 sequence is CASSLSLAGAHNEQFF. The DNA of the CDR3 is TGTGCCAGCAGCTTATCCCTAGCGGGGGCCCACAATGAGCAGTTCTTC. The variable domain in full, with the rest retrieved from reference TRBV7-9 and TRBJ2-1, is DTGVSQNPRHKITKRGQNVTFRCDPISEHNRLYWYRQTLGQGPEFLTYFQNEAQLEKSRLLSDRFSAERPKGSFSTLEIQRTEQGDSAMYLCASSLSLAGAHNEQFFGPGTRLTVL.

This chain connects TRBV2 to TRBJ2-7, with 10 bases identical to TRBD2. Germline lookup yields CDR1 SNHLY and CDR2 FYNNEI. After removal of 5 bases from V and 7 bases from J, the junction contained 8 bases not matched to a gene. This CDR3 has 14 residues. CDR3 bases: TGTGCCAGCAGTATGAGCGGGGGGGCAGGGGAGCAGTACTTC. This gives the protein CASSMSGGAGEQYF.

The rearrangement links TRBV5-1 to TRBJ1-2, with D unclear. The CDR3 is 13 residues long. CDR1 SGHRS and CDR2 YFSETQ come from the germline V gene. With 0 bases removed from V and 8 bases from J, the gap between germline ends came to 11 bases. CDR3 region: CASSLEVGSGYTF. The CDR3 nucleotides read TGCGCCAGCAGCTTGGAGGTCGGATCCGGCTACACCTTC.

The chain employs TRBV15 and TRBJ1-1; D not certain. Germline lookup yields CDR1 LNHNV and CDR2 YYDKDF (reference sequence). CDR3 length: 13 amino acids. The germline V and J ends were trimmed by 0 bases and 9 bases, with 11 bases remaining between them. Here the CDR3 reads CATSRDRNLKAFF. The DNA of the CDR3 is TGTGCCACCAGCAGAGATCGGAATCTGAAAGCTTTCTTT.

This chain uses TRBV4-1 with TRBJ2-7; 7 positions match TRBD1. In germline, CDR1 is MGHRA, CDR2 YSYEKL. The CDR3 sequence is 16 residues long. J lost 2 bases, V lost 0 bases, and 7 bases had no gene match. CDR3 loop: CASSQDRTGAPYEQYF. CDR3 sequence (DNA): TGCGCCAGCAGCCAAGATAGAACAGGGGCTCCCTACGAGCAGTACTTC.

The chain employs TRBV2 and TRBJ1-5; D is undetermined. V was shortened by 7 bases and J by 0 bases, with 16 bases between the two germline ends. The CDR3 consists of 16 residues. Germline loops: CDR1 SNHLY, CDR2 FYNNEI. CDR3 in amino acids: CASTPPGEDSNQPQHF. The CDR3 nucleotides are TGTGCCAGCACCCCCCCTGGGGAAGATAGCAATCAGCCCCAGCATTTT. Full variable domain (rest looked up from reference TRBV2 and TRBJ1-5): EPEVTQTPSHQVTQMGQEVILRCVPISNHLYFYWYRQILGQKVEFLVSFYNNEISEKSEIFDDQFSVERPDGSNFTLKIRSTKLEDSAMYFCASTPPGEDSNQPQHFGDGTRLSIL.

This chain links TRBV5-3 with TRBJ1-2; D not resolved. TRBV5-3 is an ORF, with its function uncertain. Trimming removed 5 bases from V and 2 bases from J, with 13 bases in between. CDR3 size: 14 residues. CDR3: CARSKTSTNYGYTF. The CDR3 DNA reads TGTGCCAGAAGTAAGACCAGCACCAACTATGGCTACACCTTC.

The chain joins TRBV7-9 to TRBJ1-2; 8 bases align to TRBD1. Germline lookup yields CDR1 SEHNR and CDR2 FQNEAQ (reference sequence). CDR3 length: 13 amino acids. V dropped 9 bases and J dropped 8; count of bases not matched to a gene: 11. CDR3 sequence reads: CASYTGGSRGYTF. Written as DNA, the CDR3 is TGTGCCAGTTATACAGGGGGGTCTAGGGGCTACACCTTC.

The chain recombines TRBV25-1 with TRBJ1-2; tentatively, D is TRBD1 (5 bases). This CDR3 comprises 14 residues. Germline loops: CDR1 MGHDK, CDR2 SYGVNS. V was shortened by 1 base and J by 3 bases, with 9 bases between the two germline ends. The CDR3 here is CASSEFDRDYGYTF. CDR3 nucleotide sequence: TGTGCCAGCAGTGAATTTGACAGAGACTATGGCTACACCTTC.

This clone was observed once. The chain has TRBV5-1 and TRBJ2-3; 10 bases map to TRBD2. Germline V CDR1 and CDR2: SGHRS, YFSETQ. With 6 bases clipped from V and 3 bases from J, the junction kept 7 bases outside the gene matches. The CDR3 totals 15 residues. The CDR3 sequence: CASMTLAGFTDTQYF. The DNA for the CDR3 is TGCGCCAGCATGACACTAGCGGGGTTTACAGATACGCAGTATTTT. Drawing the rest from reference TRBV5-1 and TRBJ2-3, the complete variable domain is KAGVTQTPRYLIKTRGQQVTLSCSPISGHRSVSWYQQTPGQGLQFLFEYFSETQRNKGNFPGRFSGRQFSNSRSEMNVSTLELGDSALYLCASMTLAGFTDTQYFGPGTRLTVL.

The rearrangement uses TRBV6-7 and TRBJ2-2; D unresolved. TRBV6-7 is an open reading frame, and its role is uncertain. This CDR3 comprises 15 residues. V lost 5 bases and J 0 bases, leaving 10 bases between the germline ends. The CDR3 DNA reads TGTGCCAGCAGTGTCCCAGTACCGAACACCGGGGAGCTGTTTTTT. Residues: CASSVPVPNTGELFF.

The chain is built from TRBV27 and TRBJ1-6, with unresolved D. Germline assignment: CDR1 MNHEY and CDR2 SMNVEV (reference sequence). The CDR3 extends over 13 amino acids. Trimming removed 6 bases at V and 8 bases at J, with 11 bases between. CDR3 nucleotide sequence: TGTGCCAGCAGACAAGACCAATATTCACCCCTCCACTTT. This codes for CASRQDQYSPLHF.

The CDR3 loop is CASSYGAHNSPLHF. Written as DNA, the CDR3 is TGTGCCAGCAGTTACGGGGCGCACAATTCACCCCTCCACTTT. The gene calls are TRBV6-6 and TRBJ1-6; D perhaps matches TRBD1 (5 bases). Germline V CDR1 and CDR2: MNHNY, SVGAGI (reference sequence). The ends were cut back, 2 bases at V and 7 bases at J, with 9 bases in the middle. The CDR3 contains 14 residues.

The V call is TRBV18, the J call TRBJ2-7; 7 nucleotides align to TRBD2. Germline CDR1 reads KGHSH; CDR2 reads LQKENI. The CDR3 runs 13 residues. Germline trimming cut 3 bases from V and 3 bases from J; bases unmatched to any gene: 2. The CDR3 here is CASSPGLLYEQYF. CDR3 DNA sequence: TGTGCCAGCTCACCGGGACTACTCTACGAGCAGTACTTC.